The 24 T cell receptor beta chains below were found in one sample sequenced in a study of Graves' ophthalmopathy and Graves' hyperthyroidism. The TCR beta CDR3 regions underwent amplification from RNA transcripts. HTBI-primed RT-PCR formed the first round, and a multiplex PCR formed the second. TCRdb re-derived calls from the multiplex PCR reads in MiXCR, one entry per CDR3 protein. The profile shows over 450,000 distinct CDR3 sequences, around 15% of them singletons. Sequenced input: blood. These receptors originate from a young woman with Graves' ophthalmopathy.

This clonotype was recorded at least ten times. This chain links TRBV24-1 with TRBJ1-1, with D tentatively TRBD1 (6 bases). Germline CDR1 is KGHDR and CDR2 is SFDVKD. V dropped 4 bases and J dropped 0 bases, with 8 bases sitting between them. The CDR3 contains 14 residues. The CDR3 protein is CATSEGAMNTEAFF. In nucleotides, the CDR3 is TGTGCCACCAGTGAGGGGGCAATGAACACTGAAGCTTTCTTT.

Points on this clonotype: An end of the junction differs from the germline gene, which may be a read error. This chain uses TRBV5-1 with TRBJ1-6; 7 positions match TRBD1. The V gene's germline CDR1 is SGHRS and CDR2 YFSETQ. The CDR3 sequence is 15 residues long. The CDR3 spells CAISLGTVGNSRLHF. Here the CDR3 DNA reads TGCGCCATCAGCCTGGGGACAGTCGGTAATTCACGCCTCCACTTT. Full variable domain (outside the CDR3, taken from reference TRBV5-1 and TRBJ1-6): KAGVTQTPRYLIKTRGQQVTLSCSPISGHRSVSWYQQTPGQGLQFLFEYFSETQRNKGNFPGRFSGRQFSNSRSEMNVSTLELGDSALYLCAISLGTVGNSRLHFGNGTRLTVT.

This clonotype was picked up many times. In nucleotides, the CDR3 is TGTGCCATCAGTGAGAGAAACACTGAAGCTTTCTTT. Amino acids: CAISERNTEAFF. The J gene is TRBJ1-1, the V gene TRBV10-3; the D is unclear. This CDR3 is 12 amino acids long. The V and J ends lost 2 bases and 2 bases respectively, with 3 bases between them. Germline V gene data show CDR1 as ENHRY and CDR2 as SYGVKD.

The chain recombines TRBV6-1 with TRBJ2-4; TRBD1 or TRBD2 may be the D gene (5 bases each). CDR1 and CDR2 (germline): MNHNS, SASEGT. This CDR3 is built from 17 residues. Trimming pared 2 bases from V and 0 bases from J, leaving 14 bases between. CDR3 coding DNA: TGTGCCAGCAGTGAACTCCGGGACGCAAGAGCCAAAAACATTCAGTACTTC. Protein product: CASSELRDARAKNIQYF.

This clonotype has at least ten counts. The chain carries TRBV6-1 and TRBJ1-1; 7 bases are shared with TRBD1. CDR1 and CDR2 from the germline V gene are MNHNS and SASEGT. This CDR3 has 15 amino acids. V lost 5 bases to trimming and J lost 1 base; unmatched junction nucleotides: 7. In DNA, the CDR3 is TGTGCCAGCAGTCCAGACAGGGAGAAGAACACTGAAGCTTTCTTT. This translates into CASSPDREKNTEAFF.

The sample holds many counts of this clonotype. The chain combines TRBV5-1 with TRBJ2-2, with a weak D call TRBD2 (5 bases). Germline CDR1 reads SGHRS; CDR2 reads YFSETQ. CDR3 length: 14 amino acids. Deletions cut 4 bases from V and 2 bases from J, with 9 bases between. The CDR3 region is CASSPGFNTGELFF. CDR3 DNA sequence: TGCGCCAGCAGCCCGGGATTTAACACCGGGGAGCTGTTTTTT.

Notes on this clonotype: This sequence may be a read error, since a much larger clone differs from it by one base. The chain carries TRBV18 and TRBJ2-7; 10 nucleotides line up with TRBD1. The CDR3 sequence is 15 residues long. J was trimmed by 3 bases and V by 5 bases; bases with no gene match: 7. Germline V CDR1 and CDR2: KGHSH, LQKENI. CDR3 bases: TGTGCCAGCTCAAACGGACAGGGGGATCTCTACGAGCAGTACTTC. It is translated as CASSNGQGDLYEQYF. Variable domain in full (rest from reference TRBV18 and TRBJ2-7): NAGVMQNPRHLVRRRGQEARLRCSPMKGHSHVYWYRQLPEEGLKFMVYLQKENIIDESGMPKERFSAEFPKEGPSILRIQQVVRGDSAAYFCASSNGQGDLYEQYFGPGTRLTVT.

The chain uses TRBV6-1 and TRBJ1-2; D unresolved. The CDR3 is made up of 16 amino acids. V shed 0 bases and J shed 8 bases, with 19 bases lying between them. CDR1 is MNHNS and CDR2 is SASEGT in the germline V gene. The CDR3 nucleotides are TGTGCCAGCAGTGAAGCGCGGCCAGGCGATATAGGGGGCTACACCTTC. Its protein product is CASSEARPGDIGGYTF.

This sequence joins TRBV3-1 and TRBJ2-7, with D perhaps assigned TRBD1 or TRBD2 (5 bases each). In germline, CDR1 is LGHDT, CDR2 YNNKEL (reference sequence). The CDR3 covers 15 residues. The ends were cut back, 0 bases at V and 8 bases at J, with 17 bases in the middle. CDR3 DNA: TGTGCCAGCAGCCAAGATTATGGGACCGCCGGTAAGCAGTACTTC. This sequence encodes CASSQDYGTAGKQYF.

This clonotype was counted at least ten times. The junction departs from germline at one end; a sequencing error may be responsible. The V and J genes are TRBV2 and TRBJ2-5; D gene ambiguous. Germline V gene lookup returns CDR1 SNHLY and CDR2 FYNNEI. This CDR3 is 14 amino acids long. CDR3 sequence: CASSDSQAEETQYF. The DNA of the CDR3 is TGTGCCAGCAGTGATTCTCAAGCCGAAGAGACTCAGTACTTC.

A remark on this clonotype: Just one base apart from a much larger clone, this may be a read error. The V call is TRBV27, the J call TRBJ1-5; 7 nucleotides line up with TRBD1. Germline CDR1 MNHEY, CDR2 SMNVEV (reference sequence). This CDR3 has 16 amino acids. CDR3 DNA: TGTGCCAGCAGTAGAGGGCGACAGGGTGGAGATCAGCTCCAGCATTTT. This sequence encodes CASSRGRQGGDQLQHF.

The J gene is TRBJ2-3, the V gene TRBV11-2; D is unclear. Germline CDR1 is SGHAT and CDR2 is FQNNGV. The V gene lost 7 bases and the J gene lost 3 bases, with 17 bases spanning the gap. The CDR3 sequence is 15 residues long. CDR3 protein: CASKLFLGMTDTQYF. CDR3 in DNA: TGTGCCAGCAAGTTGTTTTTGGGGATGACAGATACGCAGTATTTT.

This clonotype has at least ten counts. The J gene is TRBJ2-7, the V gene TRBV28; 14 bases align to TRBD2. This CDR3 has 16 residues. The V gene's germline CDR1 is MDHEN and CDR2 SYDVKM. The trim removed 5 bases at V and 6 bases at J, leaving 9 bases unmatched. This CDR3 is CASSAPRLAGGVEQYF. The CDR3, as DNA: TGTGCCAGCAGTGCCCCCCGACTAGCGGGAGGGGTCGAGCAGTACTTC.

The rearrangement joins TRBV5-1 to TRBJ2-2; TRBD1 is a possible D gene (5 bases). The CDR3 has 16 residues. In germline, CDR1 is SGHRS, CDR2 YFSETQ. V lost 0 bases, J lost 0 bases, and 9 bases lay in between. CDR3 loop: CASSLVAGPNTGELFF. Here the CDR3 DNA reads TGCGCCAGCAGCTTGGTGGCAGGGCCGAACACCGGGGAGCTGTTTTTT.

This clonotype was recorded many times. This chain links TRBV20-1 with TRBJ2-7; D perhaps matches TRBD2 (6 bases). The CDR3 consists of 13 residues. CDR1 is DFQATT, CDR2 SNEGSKA, per germline (reference sequence). V lost 4 bases and J 4 bases, leaving 14 bases between the germline ends. CDR3 in DNA: TGCAGTGCTATCACGGGACTGAATTACGAGCAGTACTTC. Amino acid sequence: CSAITGLNYEQYF.

Many counts were recorded for this clonotype. This chain links TRBV13 with TRBJ2-2, with TRBD2 matching over 13 bases. The CDR3 has 19 residues. CDR1 is PRHDT, CDR2 FYEKMQ, per germline (reference sequence). The trim removed 2 bases at V and 2 bases at J, leaving 8 bases unmatched. The CDR3 nucleotides read TGTGCCAGCAGCTTACCTTCCGGACTAGCGGGAGATAACACCGGGGAGCTGTTTTTT. Its translation is CASSLPSGLAGDNTGELFF.

This clonotype appeared many times. The rearrangement links TRBV20-1 to TRBJ2-5; unclear D gene. The CDR3 runs to 15 residues. V dropped 3 bases and J dropped 1 base, with 15 bases sitting between them. Germline lookup yields CDR1 DFQATT and CDR2 SNEGSKA (reference sequence). CDR3 nucleotide sequence: TGCAGTGCTAGCCGTCCGACTGGCTCCCAAGAGACCCAGTACTTC. As protein: CSASRPTGSQETQYF.

This clonotype was counted a few times. V and J are TRBV18 and TRBJ1-1; TRBD1 matches at 7 bases. From germline, CDR1 is KGHSH and CDR2 LQKENI. This CDR3 region has 15 residues. V lost 6 bases to trimming and J lost 5 bases; unmatched junction nucleotides: 12. As DNA, the CDR3 is TGTGCCAGCTCTCTATCATTGACAGGGACAACTGAAGCTTTCTTT. It specifies CASSLSLTGTTEAFF.

This clonotype was recorded many times. The chain recombines TRBV6-7 with TRBJ2-7; 9 bases are a match to TRBD1. TRBV6-7 is noted as an ORF with a role that remains uncertain. There are 16 residues in the CDR3. V dropped 6 bases and J dropped 2; count of bases not matched to a gene: 11. For the CDR3, the DNA is TGTGCCAGCAGCTCAACGCCGGGACAGGGAGCCTACGAGCAGTACTTC. It encodes CASSSTPGQGAYEQYF.

This clonotype came up many times. The chain has TRBV20-1 and TRBJ2-7; 9 nucleotides align to TRBD2. CDR1 and CDR2 from the germline V gene are DFQATT and SNEGSKA (reference sequence). With 2 bases clipped from V and 5 bases from J, the junction kept 7 bases outside the gene matches. There are 14 residues in the CDR3. This chain's CDR3 is CSARQGREGDEQYF. The CDR3 bases are TGCAGTGCTAGACAGGGGCGGGAGGGAGACGAGCAGTACTTC.

This clonotype was picked up many times. The chain combines TRBV27 with TRBJ1-2; no clear D gene. Between the trimmed V and J ends, which lost 0 bases and 8 bases, there was a span of 7 bases. This CDR3 region has 12 residues. Germline CDR1 is MNHEY and CDR2 is SMNVEV (reference sequence). This chain's CDR3 is CASSLSDNGYTF. CDR3 nucleotides: TGTGCCAGCAGTTTATCCGACAACGGCTACACCTTC.

This clonotype was observed many times. This rearrangement joins TRBV11-1 to TRBJ1-2, with 9 bases identical to TRBD1. With 4 bases clipped from V and 7 bases from J, the junction kept 16 bases outside the gene matches. The CDR3 has 17 amino acids. The germline V gene has CDR1 SGHAT and CDR2 FQDESV (reference sequence). The CDR3 nucleotides read TGTGCCAGCAGCTGCCCGGGACAGGGACCTCAGTGCGCTGGCTACACCTTC. Protein sequence: CASSCPGQGPQCAGYTF.

This clonotype appeared many times. The chain recombines TRBV12-3 or TRBV12-4 with TRBJ1-3; 7 nucleotides align to TRBD1. V gave up 7 bases and J gave up 0 bases; unmatched junction bases: 9. The CDR3 covers 16 residues. The DNA of the CDR3 is TGTGCCAGCACCTTGAGACAGGGACTCTCTGGAAACACCATATATTTT. Protein sequence: CASTLRQGLSGNTIYF.

This clonotype was seen a handful of times. The chain carries TRBV12-3 or TRBV12-4 and TRBJ2-4; possible D gene TRBD1, 6 bases. This CDR3 comprises 14 residues. Deletions cut 6 bases from V and 6 bases from J, with 15 bases between. CDR3 nucleotides: TGTGCCAGCAGCCACCCACAGGGTTCAAACATTCAGTACTTC. Amino acid sequence: CASSHPQGSNIQYF.